This T cell receptor (beta chain) came from a study of CD4 T cells in relation to SARS-CoV-2 and coronaviruses. The V gene's germline CDR1 is MDHEN and CDR2 SYDVKM. The junction had 17 bases not matched to a gene; V was cut back by 4 bases and J by 7 bases. This CDR3 has 17 residues. Repertoires were generated with immunoSEQ multiplex PCR, while TCRdb's copy carries only in-frame clones and drops some. The sample holds 36,000 or so clones, just over 75% seen once. In regard to this clone: Its antigen is still unknown.

V gene TRBV28 combines with J gene TRBJ1-2, with 8 bases identical to TRBD1. This TCR derives from an adult with COVID-19. Sequencing was performed on memory CD4+ T cells from PBMCs, cultured in vitro. CDR3 bases: TGTGCCAGCAGTTCCGGTGGTCGACAGGGGAGTTGGTCTGGCTACACCTTC. As protein: CASSSGGRQGSWSGYTF.